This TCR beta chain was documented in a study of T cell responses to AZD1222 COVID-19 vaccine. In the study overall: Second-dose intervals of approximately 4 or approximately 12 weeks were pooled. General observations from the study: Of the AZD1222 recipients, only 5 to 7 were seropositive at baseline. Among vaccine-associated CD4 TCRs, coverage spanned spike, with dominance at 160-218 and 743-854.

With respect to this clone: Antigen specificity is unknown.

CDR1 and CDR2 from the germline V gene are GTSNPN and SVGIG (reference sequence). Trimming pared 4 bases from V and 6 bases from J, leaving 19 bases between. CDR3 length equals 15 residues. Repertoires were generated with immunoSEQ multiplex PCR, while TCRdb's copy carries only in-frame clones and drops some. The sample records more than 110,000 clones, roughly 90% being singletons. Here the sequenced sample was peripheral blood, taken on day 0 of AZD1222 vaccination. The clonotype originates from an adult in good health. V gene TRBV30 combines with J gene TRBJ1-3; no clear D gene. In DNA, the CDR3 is TGTGCCTGGAATATTACCCGGTACTCCCCAAACACCATATATTTT. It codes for CAWNITRYSPNTIYF.